These T cell receptor beta chains were read from a single sample in a study of technical replicates of blood from a few donors. Only in-frame clones appear in the TCRdb table, and some are missing; sequencing was by immunoSEQ multiplex PCR. In the table there are tens of thousands of clones, less than 99% of which are singletons. What was sequenced was T cells isolated from PBMCs. These receptors came from a human donor in good health. Both conserved end residues are part of each CDR3. The order of the fields is D gene, J gene, V gene, clone size, CDR3 DNA, CDR3 protein. A D gene is named only where the DNA matches it firmly. Only part of the rows carry a size: once, few, many, or a class if the clone is expanded.

D gene: TRBD2; J gene: TRBJ2-3; V gene: TRBV5-1; clone size: -; CDR3 DNA: TGCGCCAGCAGTAGCGGGAGGGCCCCTAGCACAGATACGCAGTATTTT; CDR3 protein: CASSSGRAPSTDTQYF
D gene: -; J gene: TRBJ1-4; V gene: TRBV14; clone size: -; CDR3 DNA: TGTGCCAGCAGCCAAGATCATACAGGGGAAAAACTGTTTTTT; CDR3 protein: CASSQDHTGEKLFF
D gene: -; J gene: TRBJ1-1; V gene: TRBV19; clone size: -; CDR3 DNA: TGTGCCAGTAAGCAGGGAAGGACTGAAGCTTTCTTT; CDR3 protein: CASKQGRTEAFF
D gene: -; J gene: TRBJ2-7; V gene: TRBV6-5; clone size: -; CDR3 DNA: TGTGCCAGCAGTTACTCCGACAGTTCCTACGAGCAGTACTTC; CDR3 protein: CASSYSDSSYEQYF
D gene: TRBD2; J gene: TRBJ2-5; V gene: TRBV28; clone size: -; CDR3 DNA: TGTGCCAGCTTCCCTAGCGGGAACCAAGAGACCCAGTACTTC; CDR3 protein: CASFPSGNQETQYF
D gene: -; J gene: TRBJ2-4; V gene: TRBV9; clone size: -; CDR3 DNA: TGTGCCAGCAGCGTAGAGGGGGGGTTAAAAAACATTCAGTACTTC; CDR3 protein: CASSVEGGLKNIQYF
D gene: TRBD2; J gene: TRBJ2-7; V gene: TRBV9; clone size: -; CDR3 DNA: TGTGCCAGCAGCCGTGGACTAGCGGGAGCAAACGAGCAGTACTTC; CDR3 protein: CASSRGLAGANEQYF
D gene: -; J gene: TRBJ1-2; V gene: TRBV7-2; clone size: -; CDR3 DNA: TGTGCCAGCAGCCCCCCGGCGACAGAGTATGGCTACACCTTC; CDR3 protein: CASSPPATEYGYTF
D gene: -; J gene: TRBJ1-1; V gene: TRBV28; clone size: once; CDR3 DNA: TGTGCCAGCAGTATACAGGGTCTAGGCACTGAAGCTTTCTTT; CDR3 protein: CASSIQGLGTEAFF
D gene: TRBD2; J gene: TRBJ2-7; V gene: TRBV27; clone size: -; CDR3 DNA: TGTGCCAGCAGTTATGGGATCGGGGGGGAGCAGTACTTC; CDR3 protein: CASSYGIGGEQYF
D gene: -; J gene: TRBJ2-5; V gene: TRBV4-2; clone size: -; CDR3 DNA: TGTGCCAGCAGCCAAGCCGGGGGTTTAGAGACCCAGTACTTC; CDR3 protein: CASSQAGGLETQYF
D gene: TRBD2; J gene: TRBJ2-7; V gene: TRBV19; clone size: -; CDR3 DNA: TGTGCCAGTAGGGGACTAGCGGGAGAGAGGTACGAGCAGTACTTC; CDR3 protein: CASRGLAGERYEQYF
D gene: -; J gene: TRBJ2-1; V gene: TRBV9; clone size: once; CDR3 DNA: TGTGCCAGCAGCGTAGGATCTACCAAATACAATGAGCAGTTCTTC; CDR3 protein: CASSVGSTKYNEQFF
D gene: -; J gene: TRBJ1-4; V gene: TRBV4-1; clone size: once; CDR3 DNA: TGCGCCAGCAGCCAGCCCGCGGGGAGGGAAAAACTGTTTTTT; CDR3 protein: CASSQPAGREKLFF
D gene: -; J gene: TRBJ1-4; V gene: TRBV30; clone size: once; CDR3 DNA: TGTGCCTGGAAGCGGGATTATGAAAAACTGTTTTTT; CDR3 protein: CAWKRDYEKLFF
D gene: TRBD2; J gene: TRBJ2-3; V gene: TRBV28; clone size: -; CDR3 DNA: TGTGCCAGCAGTTTATCGAGGGAGGGCGGTCCAGATACGCAGTATTTT; CDR3 protein: CASSLSREGGPDTQYF
D gene: -; J gene: TRBJ1-1; V gene: TRBV6-4; clone size: -; CDR3 DNA: TGTGCCAGCAGTACTACGGCGGACACTGAAGCTTTCTTT; CDR3 protein: CASSTTADTEAFF
D gene: TRBD1; J gene: TRBJ2-1; V gene: TRBV5-1; clone size: -; CDR3 DNA: TGCGCCAGCAGCCGACAGGGGGCGTACAATGAGCAGTTCTTC; CDR3 protein: CASSRQGAYNEQFF
D gene: -; J gene: TRBJ2-7; V gene: TRBV5-4; clone size: once; CDR3 DNA: TGTGCCAGCAGCTTGGGACTCCATAGCTCCTACGAGCAGTACTTC; CDR3 protein: CASSLGLHSSYEQYF
D gene: TRBD2; J gene: TRBJ2-1; V gene: TRBV7-2; clone size: -; CDR3 DNA: TGTGCCAGCAGTCCCACGGGAGGCACCTACAATGAGCAGTTCTTC; CDR3 protein: CASSPTGGTYNEQFF
D gene: TRBD1; J gene: TRBJ2-7; V gene: TRBV9; clone size: -; CDR3 DNA: TGTGCCAGCAGCCGTGGGGACAGCAGCTACGAGCAGTACTTC; CDR3 protein: CASSRGDSSYEQYF
D gene: TRBD1; J gene: TRBJ1-1; V gene: TRBV7-9; clone size: -; CDR3 DNA: TGTGCCAGCAGCTTAGTAGGGGGCCCAGGGGGAGCTTTCTTT; CDR3 protein: CASSLVGGPGGAFF
D gene: -; J gene: TRBJ2-1; V gene: TRBV29-1; clone size: -; CDR3 DNA: TGCAGCGTTGATGGAGTATCCGACTATAACAATGAGCAGTTCTTC; CDR3 protein: CSVDGVSDYNNEQFF